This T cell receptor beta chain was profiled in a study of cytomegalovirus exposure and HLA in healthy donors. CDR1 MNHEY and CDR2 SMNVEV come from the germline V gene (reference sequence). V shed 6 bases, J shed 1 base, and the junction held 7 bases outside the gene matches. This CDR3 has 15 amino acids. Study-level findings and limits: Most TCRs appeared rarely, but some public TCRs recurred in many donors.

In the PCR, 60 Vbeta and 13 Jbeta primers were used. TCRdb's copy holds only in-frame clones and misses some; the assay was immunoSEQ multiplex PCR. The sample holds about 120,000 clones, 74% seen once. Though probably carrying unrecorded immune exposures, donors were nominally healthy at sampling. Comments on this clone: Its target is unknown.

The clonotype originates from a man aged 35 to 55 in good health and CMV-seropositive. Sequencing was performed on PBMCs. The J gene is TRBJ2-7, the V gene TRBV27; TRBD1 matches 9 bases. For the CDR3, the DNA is TGTGCCAGCAGGAGGGACAGGGAGGTTTCCTACGAGCAGTACTTC. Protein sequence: CASRRDREVSYEQYF.